This T cell receptor (beta chain) appears in the sequencing data of a study of long-term antiretroviral therapy in people with HIV. Whole-study findings and limits: Clones that had undergone expansion before ART prevailed in the repertoire throughout all time points. ART adherence, viral resistance and therapy changes were not recorded.

For this clone: As yet, its antigen is unknown.

It was version v3.0 of the immunoSEQ assay that was run at survey level. The protocol was immunoSEQ multiplex PCR, while the TCRdb copy is restricted to in-frame clones and leaves out a portion. The table lists 30,000 to 40,000 clones, roughly four fifths of them singletons. Germline V gene sequence: CDR1 SEHNR, CDR2 FQNEAQ (reference sequence). V was pared by 2 bases and J by 0 bases, with 11 bases between. The CDR3 consists of 17 residues. From each donor, at least one pre-ART PBMC sample and at least two post-ART PBMC samples were obtained. This TCR came from a man aged 18 to 29 with HIV. The chain joins TRBV7-9 to TRBJ2-6; D is undetermined. The starting material was unsorted PBMCs, obtained 1 year after starting antiretroviral therapy. In DNA form, the CDR3 reads TGTGCCAGCAGCTTAAGGGCAGCCAGCTCTGGGGCCAACGTCCTGACTTTC. It yields the protein CASSLRAASSGANVLTF. The full variable domain, with the rest looked up from reference TRBV7-9 and TRBJ2-6, is DTGVSQNPRHKITKRGQNVTFRCDPISEHNRLYWYRQTLGQGPEFLTYFQNEAQLEKSRLLSDRFSAERPKGSFSTLEIQRTEQGDSAMYLCASSLRAASSGANVLTFGAGSRLTVL.